These 22 T cell receptor beta chains came from one sample sequenced in a study of blood T cells in healthy people across ages. A second roughly 6 to 11 cycle PCR used barcoded and J-beta primers. From the 5' RACE reads, TCRdb called clonotypes with MiXCR, one entry per CDR3 protein. The sample shows 550,000 to 750,000 distinct CDR3 sequences, roughly 21% of them seen only once. Material: blood. These receptors came from a man between 65 and 85 years old in good health.

Note on this clonotype: Compared with germline, one end of the junction differs, possibly owing to a read error. The V gene is TRBV9, the J gene TRBJ2-5, with D perhaps matching TRBD1 (5 bases). The germline V gene encodes CDR1 SGDLS and CDR2 YYNGEE. The CDR3 has 16 residues. CDR3 protein: CASSVAVGQAIETRYF. The CDR3 DNA reads TGTGCCAGCAGCGTAGCCGTAGGACAAGCGATAGAGACCCGGTACTTC.

This clonotype occurred a few times. The rearrangement links TRBV11-2 to TRBJ2-5; 12 bases align to TRBD2. Per germline, CDR1 SGHAT and CDR2 FQNNGV. Trimming took 2 bases from V and 3 from J; bases not matched to a gene: 16. The CDR3 has 20 amino acids. The CDR3, as DNA: TGTGCCAGCAGCTTATTTTCCTGGACTAGCGGGAAACCAGGAGAAGAGACCCAGTACTTC. Amino acid sequence: CASSLFSWTSGKPGEETQYF.

The gene calls are TRBV20-1 and TRBJ1-1; TRBD1 matches at 9 bases. V shed 6 bases, J shed 7 bases, and the junction held 9 bases outside the gene matches. The CDR3 has 13 residues. Germline CDR1 DFQATT, CDR2 SNEGSKA (reference sequence). The CDR3 loop is CSAQIPGQGEAFF. Here the CDR3 DNA reads TGCAGTGCGCAGATCCCGGGACAGGGTGAAGCTTTCTTT.

The CDR3 sequence: CASSVGQTYNSPLHF. CDR3 coding DNA: TGTGCCAGCAGTGTTGGACAGACCTATAATTCACCCCTCCACTTT. The chain combines TRBV25-1 with TRBJ1-6; D is possibly TRBD1 (6 bases). V lost 4 bases and J 2 bases, leaving 9 bases between the germline ends. Germline CDR1 MGHDK, CDR2 SYGVNS. This CDR3 comprises 15 residues.

J is TRBJ2-1 and V is TRBV15; TRBD2 agrees at 10 bases. This CDR3 spans 18 amino acids. CDR1 and CDR2 from the germline V gene are LNHNV and YYDKDF (reference sequence). Trimming at V came to 1 base and at J to 0 bases, leaving 6 bases not matched to a gene. The CDR3 DNA reads TGTGCCACCAGCAGAGGGCTTTCTAGCGGGAGCTCCTACAATGAGCAGTTCTTC. Translation: CATSRGLSSGSSYNEQFF.

This chain joins TRBV12-3 or TRBV12-4 and TRBJ2-3, with TRBD2 identical over 8 bases. CDR3 length equals 16 residues. The junction had 14 bases not matched to a gene; V was cut back by 8 bases and J by 4 bases. The CDR3 region has the DNA TGTGCCAGCCGCCCGGAAACGGGGGGGGAAGCAGATACGCAGTATTTT. It specifies CASRPETGGEADTQYF.

The chain has TRBV3-1 and TRBJ2-5; a possible D gene is TRBD2 (6 bases). The end of the DNA is better explained by TRBJ2-1, so the J call may be wrong. Looked up from germline, CDR1 is LGHDT and CDR2 is YNNKEL (reference sequence). The CDR3 sequence is 16 residues long. The CDR3 DNA sequence: TGTGCCAGCAGCCAAGATTTTACGGGAGACGGAGGTGAGCAGTTCTTC. It codes for CASSQDFTGDGGEQFF.

This chain connects TRBV5-1 to TRBJ1-6; 10 nucleotides align to TRBD1. The germline CDR1 and CDR2 sequences are SGHRS and YFSETQ. The CDR3 covers 16 residues. Unmatched junction bases numbered 3, after V lost 4 bases and J lost 2 bases. CDR3 sequence (DNA): TGCGCCAGCAGCGCGGACAGGGGGGCCTATAATTCACCCCTCCACTTT. The encoded protein is CASSADRGAYNSPLHF.

This clonotype has a handful of counts. The rearrangement uses TRBV7-2 and TRBJ2-3, with D perhaps matching TRBD2 (6 bases). V was shortened by 7 bases and J by 1 base, with 15 bases between the two germline ends. This CDR3 is 15 amino acids long. The germline V gene has CDR1 SGHTA and CDR2 FQGNSA. The CDR3 nucleotides read TGTGCCAGCACCTACACCGGGACTGGCACAGATACGCAGTATTTT. This encodes CASTYTGTGTDTQYF.

The chain uses TRBV5-1 and TRBJ1-2, with D unresolved. Germline V gene data show CDR1 as SGHRS and CDR2 as YFSETQ. The V end was cut by 1 base, the J end by 4 bases, with 11 bases between. The CDR3 runs 14 residues. The CDR3 loop reads CASSLPWEGYGYTF. Written as DNA, the CDR3 is TGCGCCAGCAGCTTGCCGTGGGAAGGCTATGGCTACACCTTC.

This clonotype was found once. The junction departs from germline at one end; a sequencing error may be responsible. V and J are TRBV28 and TRBJ2-1; 9 positions agree with TRBD2. CDR3 length: 13 residues. The germline V gene encodes CDR1 MDHEN and CDR2 SYDVKM. The CDR3 coding sequence is TGTGCCAGCAGTGTAGCGGGAGCGGGGGATTTGTACTTC. It specifies CASSVAGAGDLYF.

This clonotype occurred a few times. The chain recombines TRBV7-9 with TRBJ2-7; D is ambiguous. Per germline, CDR1 SEHNR and CDR2 FQNEAQ (reference sequence). The CDR3 has 12 amino acids. With 1 base removed from V and 5 bases from J, the gap between germline ends came to 6 bases. CDR3 sequence reads: CASSLEADEQYF. The CDR3 coding sequence is TGTGCCAGCAGCTTAGAGGCGGACGAGCAGTACTTC. The entire variable domain, with the rest obtained from reference TRBV7-9 and TRBJ2-7, is as follows: DTGVSQNPRHKITKRGQNVTFRCDPISEHNRLYWYRQTLGQGPEFLTYFQNEAQLEKSRLLSDRFSAERPKGSFSTLEIQRTEQGDSAMYLCASSLEADEQYFGPGTRLTVT.

The chain is built from TRBV20-1 and TRBJ2-5; 8 bases map to TRBD2. The V segment lost 4 bases and the J segment 5 bases; nucleotides outside the gene matches: 12. CDR1 DFQATT and CDR2 SNEGSKA come from the germline V gene (reference sequence). This CDR3 has 15 residues. CDR3 loop: CSATKSAGVDETQYF. Here the CDR3 DNA reads TGCAGTGCTACCAAGTCAGCGGGAGTAGATGAGACCCAGTACTTC.

This clonotype was counted many times. The chain has TRBV10-3 and TRBJ2-5; TRBD1 might be the D (6 bases). The CDR3 has 14 amino acids. Between the trimmed V and J ends, which lost 3 bases and 5 bases, there was a span of 13 bases. CDR1 is ENHRY, CDR2 SYGVKD, per germline. Here the CDR3 DNA reads TGTGCCATCAGTGAACCAACAGGGTCCGAGACCCAGTACTTC. Amino acids: CAISEPTGSETQYF.

This clonotype came up a few times. The V and J genes are TRBV10-3 and TRBJ2-3; 11 bases are shared with TRBD2. J lost 1 base, V lost 6 bases, and 3 bases had no gene match. Germline-derived CDR1 and CDR2 are ENHRY and SYGVKD. This CDR3 spans 15 amino acids. The CDR3 nucleotides read TGTGCCATCAGGGGGACTAGCGGACGCACAGATACGCAGTATTTT. Translated: CAIRGTSGRTDTQYF.

This clonotype was found once. This chain connects TRBV2 to TRBJ2-7; tentative D call: TRBD1 (5 bases). The CDR3 is 14 residues long. Between the trimmed V and J ends, which lost 5 bases and 1 base, there was a span of 12 bases. Germline V CDR1 and CDR2: SNHLY, FYNNEI. CDR3 nucleotides: TGTGCCAGCAGTAAGGCTCCAGGGTCCTACGAGCAGTACTTC. It yields the protein CASSKAPGSYEQYF.

Only a few counts were recorded for this clonotype. The CDR3 DNA follows: TGTGCCATCAGTGAGCAAGGGACAATACTTGGAAACACCATATATTTT. Protein product: CAISEQGTILGNTIYF. The chain uses TRBV10-3 and TRBJ1-3; TRBD1 might be the D (6 bases). With 2 bases removed from V and 3 bases from J, the gap between germline ends came to 14 bases. The germline V gene encodes CDR1 ENHRY and CDR2 SYGVKD. The CDR3 consists of 16 residues.

This chain joins TRBV7-9 and TRBJ2-1; D may be TRBD1 (6 bases). The CDR3 totals 14 residues. V was shortened by 7 bases and J by 5 bases, with 15 bases between the two germline ends. Per the germline V gene, CDR1 is SEHNR and CDR2 is FQNEAQ (reference sequence). The DNA of the CDR3 is TGTGCCAGCACCTACGGGACAAACCACAATGAGCAGTTCTTC. Amino acid sequence: CASTYGTNHNEQFF.

The chain employs TRBV11-2 and TRBJ1-5; 7 bases match TRBD1. Germline V gene sequence: CDR1 SGHAT, CDR2 FQNNGV. The V and J ends lost 0 bases and 4 bases, in that order; junction bases with no gene match: 6. This CDR3 contains 16 residues. This chain's CDR3 is CASSLDGATGNQPQHF. The CDR3 region has the DNA TGTGCCAGCAGCTTAGATGGAGCGACAGGGAATCAGCCCCAGCATTTT.

The chain links TRBV6-6 to TRBJ2-5; D may be TRBD1 or TRBD2 (5 bases each). Matching the DNA end better, TRBJ2-7 makes the J call doubtful. Germline CDR1 and CDR2: MNHNY and SVGAGI (reference sequence). This CDR3 contains 14 residues. CDR3 loop: CASSYGGSKYEQYF. The DNA for the CDR3 is TGTGCCAGCAGTTACGGGGGTTCCAAGTACGAGCAGTACTTC.

This clonotype was found a few times. The chain combines TRBV2 with TRBJ2-5; D unresolved. Trimming stripped 8 bases from V and 4 bases from J, with 11 bases between. The CDR3 length is 12 residues. Germline CDR1 is SNHLY and CDR2 is FYNNEI. This CDR3 is CASDVLRETQYF. The CDR3 DNA follows: TGTGCCAGCGACGTTCTCCGAGAGACCCAGTACTTC.

This clonotype was seen more than once but under ten times. The gene calls are TRBV3-1 and TRBJ2-1; 9 bases line up with TRBD2. Trimming removed 2 bases from V and 1 base from J; junction bases left unmatched: 9. The germline CDR1 and CDR2 sequences are LGHDT and YNNKEL (reference sequence). The CDR3 has 18 amino acids. The CDR3 sequence: CASSQSLSSGRSYNEQFF. In DNA form, the CDR3 reads TGTGCCAGCAGCCAATCACTCTCGAGCGGGAGGTCCTACAATGAGCAGTTCTTC.